This T cell receptor beta chain was recorded in a study of T cells expressing NK-cell markers. The wider study: Within the sequenced cohort of eight donors, seven exhibited HCMV seropositivity and one was seronegative. Overall study results and limits: Dominant NKG2C+ clonotypes were found to form roughly 1.0-7.0% of CD8+ T cells in 5 or 6 donors.

As regards this clonotype: Its antigen remains unidentified.

Per the germline V gene, CDR1 is SGHKS and CDR2 is YYEKEE (reference sequence). The CDR3 runs 16 residues. TCRdb reprocessed the 5' RACE reads, with one entry per CDR3 protein and no DNA. The sample table includes about 540,000 distinct CDR3 sequences. Material for sequencing was blood T cells: a sorted CD56 or NKG2C T cell subset, CD4+ or CD8+ T cells, or bulk PBMC T cells (not recorded which). The receptor was isolated from a young man in good health. V gene TRBV5-5 combines with J gene TRBJ2-6; TCRdb's D call of TRBD1 is untestable without DNA. CDR3 amino acids: CASRDRMQAGANVLTF.